This entry lists 7 T cell receptor beta chains sequenced from one sample in a study of shared clonotypes between healthy human individuals. Naive CD8 isolation took CD45RO-negative cells positively selected for CCR7 and excluded terminally differentiated effector memory CD45RA+ cells. TCRdb's table, derived via immunoSEQ multiplex PCR, lists solely in-frame clones and lacks some. The sample holds about 2,200,000 clones, roughly 91% seen once. Sequencing input: naive CD8+ T cells from PBMCs. All receptors derive from a man younger than 35 in good health. Some clones in this sample may be carry-over from other donors' samples.

This clone was seen only once. The J gene is TRBJ2-1, the V gene TRBV27, with 7 bases that match TRBD2. This CDR3 is 14 amino acids long. Germline trimming cut 2 bases from V and 5 bases from J; bases unmatched to any gene: 3. CDR1 MNHEY and CDR2 SMNVEV come from the germline V gene (reference sequence). The CDR3 reads CASSLGGGDNEQFF. As DNA, the CDR3 is TGTGCCAGCAGTTTAGGCGGGGGAGACAATGAGCAGTTCTTC.

DNA for the CDR3: TGTGCCAGCAGTATGGGACTAGCGAACTGGGGAGAGACCCAGTACTTC. Translating it yields CASSMGLANWGETQYF. The chain is built from TRBV28 and TRBJ2-5, with 10 nucleotides matching TRBD2. J lost 4 bases, V lost 5 bases, and 10 bases had no gene match. Per the germline V gene, CDR1 is MDHEN and CDR2 is SYDVKM. The CDR3 is made up of 16 amino acids.

The CDR3 nucleotides read TGTGCCACCAGCATAGACTTGCGGGAGGAAAGCACAGATACGCAGTATTTT. Translation: CATSIDLREESTDTQYF. The genes are TRBV15 and TRBJ2-3; 8 nucleotides line up with TRBD2. Germline CDR1 reads LNHNV; CDR2 reads YYDKDF (reference sequence). CDR3 length: 17 residues. V lost 4 bases and J lost 0; bases outside the gene matches: 9. The complete variable domain, with remaining parts taken from reference TRBV15 and TRBJ2-3, reads DAMVIQNPRYQVTQFGKPVTLSCSQTLNHNVMYWYQQKSSQAPKLLFHYYDKDFNNEADTPDNFQSRRPNTSFCFLDIRSPGLGDTAMYLCATSIDLREESTDTQYFGPGTRLTVL.

CDR3 loop: CASSLYSVNEKLFF. The CDR3, as DNA: TGTGCCAGCAGTTTATACAGTGTCAATGAAAAACTGTTTTTT. The chain joins TRBV27 to TRBJ1-4; unclear D gene. This CDR3 contains 14 residues. Germline-derived CDR1 and CDR2 are MNHEY and SMNVEV (reference sequence). Trimming took off 1 base at V and 5 bases at J, with 8 bases between the two ends.

This clone was counted a single time. The chain couples TRBV30 to TRBJ1-1; no firm D call. V was trimmed by 5 bases and J by 2 bases, leaving 12 bases between them. The germline V gene has CDR1 GTSNPN and CDR2 SVGIG (reference sequence). The CDR3 sequence is 13 residues long. DNA for the CDR3: TGTGCCTGGGCGACCGGGAGAAACACTGAAGCTTTCTTT. Protein: CAWATGRNTEAFF.

The CDR3: CASSPPYREGPHEQYF. CDR3 nucleotides: TGTGCCAGCAGTCCCCCCTACCGGGAGGGCCCACACGAGCAGTACTTC. The V and J genes are TRBV27 and TRBJ2-7, with TRBD2 matching over 8 bases. From germline, CDR1 is MNHEY and CDR2 SMNVEV (reference sequence). The CDR3 extends over 16 amino acids. V shed 5 bases, J shed 5 bases, and the junction held 14 bases outside the gene matches.

This clone was seen only once. Within the sample, other DNA sequences also encode this same CDR3. The rearrangement links TRBV27 to TRBJ2-7, with D possibly TRBD1 on 5 matching bases. There are 13 residues in the CDR3. Trimming stripped 2 bases from V and 6 bases from J, with 11 bases between. Germline values: CDR1 MNHEY, CDR2 SMNVEV (reference sequence). The CDR3 loop reads CASSLRGPGEQYF. CDR3 DNA: TGTGCCAGCAGTTTAAGGGGTCCCGGCGAGCAGTACTTC.